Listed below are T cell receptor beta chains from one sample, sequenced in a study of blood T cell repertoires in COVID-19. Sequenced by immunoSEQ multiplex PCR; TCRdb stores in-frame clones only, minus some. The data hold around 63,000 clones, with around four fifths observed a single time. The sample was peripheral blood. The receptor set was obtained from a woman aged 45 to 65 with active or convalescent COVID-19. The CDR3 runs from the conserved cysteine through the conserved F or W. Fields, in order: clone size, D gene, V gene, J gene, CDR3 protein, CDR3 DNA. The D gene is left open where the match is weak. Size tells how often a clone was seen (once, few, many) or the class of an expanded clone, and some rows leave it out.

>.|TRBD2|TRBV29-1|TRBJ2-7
CSVDGGRGSEQYF
TGCAGCGTTGACGGCGGGAGGGGAAGCGAGCAGTACTTC
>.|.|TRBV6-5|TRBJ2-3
CASSYQGQADTQYF
TGTGCCAGCAGTTACCAGGGGCAAGCAGATACGCAGTATTTT
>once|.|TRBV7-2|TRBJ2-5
CASSFSETQYF
TGTGCCAGCAGCTTCTCAGAGACCCAGTACTTC
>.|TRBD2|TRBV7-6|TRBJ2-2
CASSLRLAGGPSTGELFF
TGTGCCAGCAGCTTGAGACTAGCGGGAGGGCCAAGCACCGGGGAGCTGTTTTTT
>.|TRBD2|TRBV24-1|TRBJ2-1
CATGLAGAQGEQFF
TGTGCCACCGGTTTAGCGGGAGCCCAGGGTGAGCAGTTCTTC
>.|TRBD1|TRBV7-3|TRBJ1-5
CASSFEIEAGGKGICQPQHF
TGTGCCAGCAGCTTCGAAATTGAGGCAGGGGGAAAGGGAATTTGTCAGCCCCAGCATTTT
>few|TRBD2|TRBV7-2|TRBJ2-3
CASSRLAGGPVVVTDTQYF
TGTGCCAGCAGCAGACTAGCGGGAGGGCCGGTGGTGGTGACAGATACGCAGTATTTT
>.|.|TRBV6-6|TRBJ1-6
CASSNPSPGLRPPLHF
TGTGCCAGCAGCAATCCCAGCCCAGGGTTAAGGCCACCCCTCCACTTT
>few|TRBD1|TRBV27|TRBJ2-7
CASSYRGQFHEQYF
TGTGCCAGCAGTTATAGGGGACAGTTCCACGAGCAGTACTTC
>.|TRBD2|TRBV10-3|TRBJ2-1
CAINPGTSDNEQFF
TGTGCCATCAACCCCGGGACTAGCGACAATGAGCAGTTCTTC
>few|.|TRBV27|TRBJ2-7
CASSLGGAIYF
TGTGCCAGCAGTTTGGGGGGTGCCATCTACTTC
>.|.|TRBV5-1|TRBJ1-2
CASSWKDTVYGYTF
TGCGCCAGCAGCTGGAAGGACACGGTCTATGGCTACACCTTC
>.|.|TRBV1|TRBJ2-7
CTSSQIPGLAGGPWEQYF
TGCACCAGCAGCCAAATCCCGGGACTAGCGGGAGGGCCATGGGAGCAGTACTTC
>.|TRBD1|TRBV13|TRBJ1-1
CASSMTGETEAFF
TGTGCCAGCAGCATGACAGGGGAGACTGAAGCTTTCTTT
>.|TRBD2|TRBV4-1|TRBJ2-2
CASSRAGLAGVRGTGELFF
TGCGCCAGCAGTAGAGCGGGACTAGCGGGAGTTCGTGGCACCGGGGAGCTGTTTTTT
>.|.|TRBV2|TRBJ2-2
CASSALQENTGELFF
TGTGCCAGCAGTGCCCTTCAGGAGAACACCGGGGAGCTGTTTTTT
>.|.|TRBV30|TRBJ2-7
CAWDRPDSATGTAYEQYF
TGTGCCTGGGATAGGCCCGACTCGGCGACAGGTACAGCCTACGAGCAGTACTTC
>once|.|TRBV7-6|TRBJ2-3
CASSLDSGSTDTQYF
TGTGCCAGCAGCTTAGATTCGGGATCCACAGATACGCAGTATTTT
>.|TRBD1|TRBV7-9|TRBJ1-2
CASSLSRQGIYGYTF
TGTGCCAGCAGCTTGTCCCGACAGGGAATCTATGGCTACACCTTC
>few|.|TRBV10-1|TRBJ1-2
CASSEGLYGYTF
TGCGCCAGCAGTGAGGGGCTCTATGGCTACACCTTC
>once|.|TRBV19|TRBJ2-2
CASSIVGQGNTGELFF
TGTGCCAGTAGTATAGTGGGCCAGGGGAACACCGGGGAGCTGTTTTTT
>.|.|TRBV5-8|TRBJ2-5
CASSLGGRVEETQYF
TGTGCCAGCAGCTTGGGGGGCAGGGTAGAAGAGACCCAGTACTTC
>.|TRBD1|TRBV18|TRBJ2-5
CASSAGTGGVKTQYF
TGTGCCAGCTCTGCAGGGACAGGGGGCGTGAAGACCCAGTACTTC
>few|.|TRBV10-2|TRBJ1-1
CASSFGRNTEAFF
TGCGCCAGCAGTTTTGGGCGGAACACTGAAGCTTTCTTT
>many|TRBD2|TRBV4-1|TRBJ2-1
CASSHSSGRNNEQFF
TGCGCCAGCAGCCACTCTAGCGGGAGGAACAATGAGCAGTTCTTC
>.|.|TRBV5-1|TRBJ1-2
CASSQDTYGYTF
TGCGCCAGCAGTCAAGATACTTACGGCTACACCTTC
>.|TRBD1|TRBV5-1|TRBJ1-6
CASSSTVRQGFSPLHF
TGCGCCAGCAGCTCTACCGTTCGACAGGGATTTTCACCCCTCCACTTT
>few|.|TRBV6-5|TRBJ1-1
CASTGRGHQNTEAFF
TGTGCCAGCACCGGGAGGGGACACCAGAACACTGAAGCTTTCTTT
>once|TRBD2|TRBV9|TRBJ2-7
CASSPRLAGGPSEQYF
TGTGCCAGCAGCCCGAGACTAGCGGGAGGGCCCTCCGAGCAGTACTTC
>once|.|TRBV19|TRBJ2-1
CASSISPGHYYNEQFF
TGTGCCAGTAGTATCTCTCCGGGACATTACTACAATGAGCAGTTCTTC